A selection of T cell receptor beta chains follows, all from one sample in a study of radiotherapy plus CTLA-4 blockade in lung cancer. Generated by immunoSEQ multiplex PCR, the TCRdb table keeps only in-frame clones and is missing some. The table has 120,000 or so clones, 85% to 90% seen once; the top ten hold under 8%. The sequences come from peripheral blood, collected from a patient treated with radiotherapy plus ipilimumab. Source of these receptors: a human donor with non-small cell lung cancer that progressed on radiotherapy plus ipilimumab. Both conserved end residues are part of each CDR3. The order of the fields is D gene, J gene, V gene, clone size, CDR3 protein, CDR3 DNA. The D gene is left open where the match is weak. Clone size is given for some rows only: seen once, a few or many times, or a class if the clone is expanded.

D: -; J: TRBJ1-2; V: TRBV14; size: -; CDR3: CASSVANYGYTF; DNA: TGTGCCAGCTCTGTAGCTAACTATGGCTACACCTTC
D: -; J: TRBJ2-1; V: TRBV18; size: -; CDR3: CASSPTGAGFFNEQFF; DNA: TGTGCCAGCTCACCAACCGGGGCGGGTTTCTTCAATGAGCAGTTCTTC
D: -; J: TRBJ1-1; V: TRBV13; size: -; CDR3: CASSSYRVTEAFF; DNA: TGTGCCAGCAGTTCCTACAGGGTCACTGAAGCTTTCTTT
D: -; J: TRBJ2-7; V: TRBV19; size: once; CDR3: CASSIGGAQGEQYF; DNA: TGTGCCAGTAGTATAGGGGGGGCGCAGGGCGAGCAGTACTTC
D: TRBD2; J: TRBJ2-5; V: TRBV4-1; size: -; CDR3: CASSQESRASGYQETQYF; DNA: TGCGCCAGCAGCCAAGAGTCGCGGGCTAGCGGATACCAAGAGACCCAGTACTTC
D: TRBD2; J: TRBJ2-1; V: TRBV6-4; size: -; CDR3: CASSDGGLAGGSREQFF; DNA: TGTGCCAGCAGTGACGGGGGACTAGCGGGAGGGAGCCGTGAGCAGTTCTTC
D: -; J: TRBJ2-1; V: TRBV15; size: -; CDR3: CATSSRQRNNEQFF; DNA: TGTGCCACCAGCAGTAGACAGCGAAACAATGAGCAGTTCTTC
D: -; J: TRBJ1-1; V: TRBV27; size: -; CDR3: CASFPSREPRKAFF; DNA: TGTGCCAGCTTCCCCTCCCGGGAGCCAAGAAAAGCTTTCTTT
D: TRBD2; J: TRBJ2-1; V: TRBV27; size: -; CDR3: CASSLTLAGVPYNEQFF; DNA: TGTGCCAGCAGTTTGACACTAGCGGGAGTGCCGTACAATGAGCAGTTCTTC
D: -; J: TRBJ2-2; V: TRBV5-1; size: -; CDR3: CASSLEANTGELFF; DNA: TGCGCCAGCAGCTTAGAAGCGAACACCGGGGAGCTGTTTTTT
D: TRBD2; J: TRBJ2-7; V: TRBV11-2; size: -; CDR3: CASRGLADSYEQYF; DNA: TGTGCCAGCCGGGGACTAGCGGACTCCTACGAGCAGTACTTC
D: TRBD2; J: TRBJ2-7; V: TRBV19; size: -; CDR3: CASSGLAGGHEQYF; DNA: TGTGCCAGTAGCGGACTAGCGGGAGGACACGAGCAGTACTTC
D: -; J: TRBJ2-3; V: TRBV6-1; size: -; CDR3: CASSFTGYSTDTQYF; DNA: TGTGCCAGCAGTTTTACAGGATATAGCACAGATACGCAGTATTTT
D: -; J: TRBJ2-5; V: TRBV11-2; size: -; CDR3: CASSWGGLYQETQYF; DNA: TGTGCCAGCAGCTGGGGCGGCTTGTACCAAGAGACCCAGTACTTC
D: -; J: TRBJ1-1; V: TRBV4-1; size: -; CDR3: CASSQDRGARNTEAFF; DNA: TGCGCCAGCAGCCAAGATCGGGGGGCGCGAAACACTGAAGCTTTCTTT
D: -; J: TRBJ2-7; V: TRBV29-1; size: -; CDR3: CSAAHDKLYEQYF; DNA: TGCAGCGCTGCTCATGACAAGCTCTACGAGCAGTACTTC
D: TRBD2; J: TRBJ2-5; V: TRBV27; size: -; CDR3: CASSPLAGGPPGETQYF; DNA: TGTGCCAGCAGTCCATTAGCGGGAGGGCCCCCAGGGGAGACCCAGTACTTC
D: TRBD1; J: TRBJ1-2; V: TRBV29-1; size: -; CDR3: CSVGQGRDNYGYTF; DNA: TGCAGCGTCGGACAGGGGAGGGATAACTATGGCTACACCTTC
D: TRBD1; J: TRBJ1-3; V: TRBV5-1; size: few; CDR3: CASSLTGVGNTIYF; DNA: TGCGCCAGCAGCTTGACAGGGGTTGGAAACACCATATATTTT
D: -; J: TRBJ2-7; V: TRBV10-3; size: few; CDR3: CAISLKGVDEQYF; DNA: TGTGCCATCAGTTTGAAGGGGGTGGACGAGCAGTACTTC
D: -; J: TRBJ2-7; V: TRBV5-1; size: -; CDR3: CASSLPTGEQYF; DNA: TGCGCCAGCAGCCTGCCTACGGGCGAGCAGTACTTC
D: TRBD2; J: TRBJ2-2; V: TRBV5-1; size: -; CDR3: CASSLLATNTGELFF; DNA: TGCGCCAGCAGCTTACTAGCGACGAACACCGGGGAGCTGTTTTTT
D: TRBD2; J: TRBJ2-7; V: TRBV10-3; size: -; CDR3: CATAGTSAYEQYF; DNA: TGTGCCACCGCCGGGACTAGCGCCTACGAGCAGTACTTC
D: TRBD2; J: TRBJ2-2; V: TRBV12-5; size: -; CDR3: CASGLDPGLAGPGELFF; DNA: TGTGCTAGTGGTTTGGACCCTGGACTAGCCGGACCCGGGGAGCTGTTTTTT
D: -; J: TRBJ2-5; V: TRBV2; size: -; CDR3: CASSGTEETQYF; DNA: TGTGCCAGCAGTGGGACAGAAGAGACCCAGTACTTC
D: TRBD2; J: TRBJ2-1; V: TRBV7-6; size: -; CDR3: CASSLALAGGNNEQFF; DNA: TGTGCCAGCAGCTTAGCGCTGGCGGGAGGTAACAATGAGCAGTTCTTC
D: TRBD2; J: TRBJ2-7; V: TRBV5-1; size: -; CDR3: CASSLETSGTGRSYEQYF; DNA: TGCGCCAGCAGCTTGGAAACTAGCGGGACGGGTCGCTCCTACGAGCAGTACTTC
D: -; J: TRBJ2-1; V: TRBV9; size: -; CDR3: CASSVTPGVGNEQFF; DNA: TGTGCCAGCAGCGTAACTCCGGGAGTGGGAAATGAGCAGTTCTTC
D: -; J: TRBJ1-5; V: TRBV6-5; size: -; CDR3: CASSVAGQSNQPQHF; DNA: TGTGCCAGCAGTGTTGCCGGACAGAGCAATCAGCCCCAGCATTTT
D: TRBD2; J: TRBJ2-7; V: TRBV10-3; size: many; CDR3: CAISEPDGLAGAFNEQYF; DNA: TGTGCCATCAGTGAGCCTGACGGACTAGCGGGAGCCTTCAACGAGCAGTACTTC
D: -; J: TRBJ1-2; V: TRBV29-1; size: -; CDR3: CSVEERGTATNYGYTF; DNA: TGCAGCGTTGAAGAACGCGGGACTGCTACTAACTATGGCTACACCTTC
D: TRBD1; J: TRBJ2-2; V: TRBV5-1; size: -; CDR3: CASKRGPTNTGELFF; DNA: TGCGCCAGCAAAAGGGGGCCTACGAACACCGGGGAGCTGTTTTTT
D: -; J: TRBJ1-2; V: TRBV6-1; size: few; CDR3: CASSDTRGANYGYTF; DNA: TGTGCCAGCAGTGACACCCGGGGAGCTAACTATGGCTACACCTTC
D: -; J: TRBJ2-4; V: TRBV7-9; size: -; CDR3: CASSDKTAENIQYF; DNA: TGTGCCAGCAGCGACAAGACAGCGGAAAACATTCAGTACTTC
D: TRBD1; J: TRBJ1-2; V: TRBV30; size: -; CDR3: CAFLDRGILGGYTF; DNA: TGTGCCTTCTTGGACAGGGGAATTCTGGGGGGCTACACCTTC
D: -; J: TRBJ2-1; V: TRBV11-1; size: -; CDR3: CASSLELRGNEQFF; DNA: TGTGCCAGCAGCTTAGAGCTCCGAGGGAATGAGCAGTTCTTC
D: TRBD2; J: TRBJ2-1; V: TRBV19; size: -; CDR3: CASSMTSGRLQFF; DNA: TGTGCCAGTAGTATGACCAGCGGGAGGCTGCAGTTCTTC
D: -; J: TRBJ2-5; V: TRBV19; size: -; CDR3: CASNPDFGGTQYF; DNA: TGTGCCAGTAACCCAGACTTCGGCGGGACCCAGTACTTC
D: TRBD2; J: TRBJ2-2; V: TRBV6-1; size: -; CDR3: CASSVWREVTGELFF; DNA: TGTGCCAGCAGTGTTTGGCGGGAGGTTACCGGGGAGCTGTTTTTT
D: TRBD2; J: TRBJ2-5; V: TRBV29-1; size: -; CDR3: CSDSGSGQETQYF; DNA: TGCAGCGATAGCGGGAGTGGCCAAGAGACCCAGTACTTC
D: TRBD2; J: TRBJ2-3; V: TRBV5-1; size: -; CDR3: CASSPGLAGGRTDTQYF; DNA: TGCGCCAGCAGCCCGGGACTAGCGGGAGGGCGCACAGATACGCAGTATTTT
D: -; J: TRBJ2-3; V: TRBV7-9; size: -; CDR3: CASRLGGQGRRTDTQYF; DNA: TGTGCCAGCAGACTCGGTGGTCAGGGGCGCCGCACAGATACGCAGTATTTT
D: -; J: TRBJ1-1; V: TRBV28; size: -; CDR3: CASSSIQTLGTEAFF; DNA: TGTGCCAGCAGTTCTATACAAACACTGGGGACTGAAGCTTTCTTT
D: TRBD1; J: TRBJ1-1; V: TRBV19; size: -; CDR3: CASSTRTGGAGTEAFF; DNA: TGTGCCAGTAGTACCCGGACAGGGGGCGCCGGCACTGAAGCTTTCTTT
D: -; J: TRBJ2-1; V: TRBV2; size: -; CDR3: CASSGGRDNEQFF; DNA: TGTGCCAGCAGTGGGGGACGGGACAATGAGCAGTTCTTC
D: -; J: TRBJ2-1; V: TRBV11-3; size: -; CDR3: CASSLRAWGGSYNEQFF; DNA: TGTGCCAGCAGCTTAAGGGCCTGGGGCGGATCCTACAATGAGCAGTTCTTC
D: -; J: TRBJ2-1; V: TRBV15; size: -; CDR3: CATSRDVATSYNEQFF; DNA: TGTGCCACCAGCAGAGATGTAGCGACCTCCTACAATGAGCAGTTCTTC
D: -; J: TRBJ1-2; V: TRBV7-2; size: -; CDR3: CASSLGPTLDGYTF; DNA: TGTGCCAGCAGCTTAGGACCCACACTTGATGGCTACACCTTC
D: -; J: TRBJ1-5; V: TRBV18; size: -; CDR3: CASSPGVSGNQPQHF; DNA: TGTGCCAGCTCACCTGGGGTCTCGGGCAATCAGCCCCAGCATTTT
D: -; J: TRBJ2-7; V: TRBV30; size: -; CDR3: CAWSPVSGAYEQYF; DNA: TGTGCCTGGAGTCCCGTCTCGGGGGCCTACGAGCAGTACTTC
D: TRBD2; J: TRBJ2-1; V: TRBV18; size: -; CDR3: CASSPSAGGRSYNEQFF; DNA: TGTGCCAGCTCACCAAGTGCCGGCGGGAGGTCCTACAATGAGCAGTTCTTC
D: -; J: TRBJ2-1; V: TRBV9; size: -; CDR3: CASSVVGTQNNEQFF; DNA: TGTGCCAGCAGCGTAGTTGGTACTCAGAACAATGAGCAGTTCTTC
D: -; J: TRBJ2-1; V: TRBV29-1; size: -; CDR3: CSVRTEILSGQFF; DNA: TGCAGCGTTCGGACAGAGATTCTAAGTGGGCAGTTCTTC
D: -; J: TRBJ1-1; V: TRBV20-1; size: -; CDR3: CSAREGTEAFF; DNA: TGCAGTGCTAGGGAGGGGACTGAAGCTTTCTTT